This TCR beta chain was identified in a study of low-dose radiotherapy and immunotherapy resistance in tumors. The time point was: after trial treatment. As to treatment: LDRT plus nivolumab, ipilimumab, low-dose cyclophosphamide and aspirin (RACIN trial). TCRs were amplified for around 21 PCR cycles with a constant-region primer and V-primer adapter. One entry per CDR3 protein results from TCRdb running MiXCR on the reads. The table includes about 52,000 distinct CDR3 sequences, around 34% detected once. With 8 bases clipped from V and 1 base from J, the junction kept 9 bases outside the gene matches. This CDR3 spans 15 amino acids. Germline loops: CDR1 SGHVS, CDR2 FNYEAQ.

This specimen was PBMCs, taken after low-dose radiotherapy plus immunotherapy. The TCR sequence derives from a male donor with rectosigmoid adenocarcinoma. This rearrangement joins TRBV7-6 to TRBJ2-3; 7 positions match TRBD1. The CDR3 DNA sequence: TGTGCCAGCGGCCACAGGGGATTTGGCACAGATACGCAGTATTTT. Its translation: CASGHRGFGTDTQYF.